This T cell receptor (beta chain) was profiled in a study of blood T cell repertoires in COVID-19. Source study methods: From reference gene primer amplification, estimates of nucleated cell counts were derived. Produced via immunoSEQ multiplex PCR; TCRdb's table is partial and in-frame only. V, J and clone size are taken as reported in that table, and D and trimming were inferred from the DNA itself. The repertoire holds more than 30,000 clones, with approximately 93% as singletons. V lost 5 bases to trimming and J lost 2 bases; unmatched junction nucleotides: 8. The CDR3 is 15 residues long. CDR1 MNHEY and CDR2 SVGAGI come from the germline V gene.

V and J are TRBV6-5 and TRBJ1-1; 7 positions match TRBD1. The clonotype was recovered from a human donor with active COVID-19. The donor label of this sample is uncertain. The source material was peripheral blood. As DNA, the CDR3 is TGTGCCAGCAGTCCCTCCGGGACAGCCAACACTGAAGCTTTCTTT. It translates to CASSPSGTANTEAFF.